The 24 T cell receptor beta chains in this list originate from one sample, sequenced in a study of blood T cell repertoires in COVID-19. Here immunoSEQ multiplex PCR was the method, and the copy in TCRdb shows in-frame clones only, minus some. The table includes 180,000 or so clones, 84% detected once. Sequences were obtained from peripheral blood. These receptor sequences come from a man aged 40-50 years who had recovered from COVID-19.

The chain links TRBV29-1 to TRBJ2-7; 7 nucleotides line up with TRBD1. Looked up from germline, CDR1 is SQVTM and CDR2 is ANQGSEA. The CDR3 spans 12 residues. The J segment lost 5 bases and the V segment lost 3 bases, leaving 4 bases of the junction unmatched. CDR3 region: CSVDRGKNEQYF. Written as DNA, the CDR3 is TGCAGCGTTGACAGGGGGAAAAACGAGCAGTACTTC.

DNA of the CDR3: TGTGCCAGCAGCCCCCTCCCGAGGAGCGGGAGTGGGCTCGAGCAGTACTTC. Its translation: CASSPLPRSGSGLEQYF. The chain recombines TRBV3-1 (or the pseudogene TRBV3-2) with TRBJ2-7; 8 nucleotides agree with TRBD2. The trim removed 4 bases at V and 6 bases at J, leaving 17 bases unmatched. This CDR3 is 17 amino acids long. Germline loops: CDR1 LGHDT, CDR2 YNNKEL (reference sequence).

V usage is TRBV5-6 and J usage is TRBJ2-1; D is unresolved. Germline CDR1 SGHDT, CDR2 YYEEEE. With 5 bases removed from V and 0 bases from J, the gap between germline ends came to 12 bases. The CDR3 runs 15 residues. CDR3 region: CASSLQSRSYNEQFF. The CDR3 coding sequence is TGTGCCAGCAGTCTCCAGTCCCGCTCCTACAATGAGCAGTTCTTC.

The gene calls are TRBV29-1 and TRBJ2-7; 7 bases line up with TRBD2. V gave up 8 bases and J gave up 0 bases; unmatched junction bases: 7. The CDR3 is made up of 13 amino acids. Germline values: CDR1 SQVTM, CDR2 ANQGSEA. The CDR3 nucleotides read TGCAGCATACAGACTAGCATCTCCTACGAGCAGTACTTC. This gives the protein CSIQTSISYEQYF.

This clone was detected only a few times. This rearrangement joins TRBV24-1 to TRBJ2-2; perhaps TRBD1 as D (5 bases). Germline lookup yields CDR1 KGHDR and CDR2 SFDVKD. V lost 0 bases and J lost 1, with 11 bases in between. The CDR3 is 17 residues long. The CDR3: CATSDLRGQGNTGELFF. The CDR3 DNA reads as TGTGCCACCAGTGATTTGAGGGGCCAGGGGAACACCGGGGAGCTGTTTTTT.

The genes are TRBV30 and TRBJ1-5; TRBD1 agrees at 9 bases. Germline CDR1 is GTSNPN and CDR2 is SVGIG (reference sequence). The length of the CDR3 is 15 residues. The trim removed 2 bases at V and 6 bases at J, leaving 8 bases unmatched. CDR3 protein: CAWSLGQGEGQPQHF. CDR3 DNA: TGTGCCTGGAGTCTGGGACAGGGTGAGGGTCAGCCCCAGCATTTT.

The chain links TRBV12-3 or TRBV12-4 to TRBJ1-1; 7 bases are a match to TRBD1. V lost 7 bases, J lost 7 bases, and 9 bases stayed unmatched. CDR3 length equals 13 residues. The CDR3 reads CASTLTGPYEAFF. The CDR3 region has the DNA TGTGCCAGCACGTTGACAGGGCCCTATGAAGCTTTCTTT.

CDR3 protein: CASSRIRLAGGINEQFF. CDR3 in DNA: TGTGCCAGCAGCCGAATTCGACTAGCGGGAGGTATCAATGAGCAGTTCTTC. J is TRBJ2-1 and V is TRBV5-8; TRBD2 matches at 13 bases. V lost 4 bases and J lost 6; bases outside the gene matches: 10. The germline V gene has CDR1 SGHTS and CDR2 YDEGEE. The CDR3 covers 17 residues. Supplemented by reference TRBV5-8 and TRBJ2-1, the full variable domain reads EAGVTQSPTHLIKTRGQQATLRCSPISGHTSVYWYQQALGLGLQFLLWYDEGEERNRGNFPPRFSGRQFPNYSSELNVNALELEDSALYLCASSRIRLAGGINEQFFGPGTRLTVL.

This clone was seen a few times. The chain links TRBV3-1 (or the pseudogene TRBV3-2) to TRBJ1-2; D is unresolved. This CDR3 region has 12 residues. Germline values: CDR1 LGHDT, CDR2 YNNKEL (reference sequence). The V end lost 3 bases, the J end lost 6 bases, and 8 bases lay between the germline ends. CDR3 sequence (DNA): TGTGCCAGCAGCCATAACCCGGATGGCTACACCTTC. It yields the protein CASSHNPDGYTF.

The sample holds a few counts of this clone. The V and J genes are TRBV6-2 or TRBV6-3 and TRBJ2-1; 9 bases agree with TRBD1. Germline V gene lookup returns CDR1 MNHEY and CDR2 SVGEGT. V lost 5 bases to trimming and J lost 1 base; unmatched junction nucleotides: 3. The CDR3 loop spans 15 amino acids. DNA of the CDR3: TGTGCCAGCAGTACCGGGACAGGGTCCTACAATGAGCAGTTCTTC. Translated: CASSTGTGSYNEQFF.

The chain couples TRBV5-1 to TRBJ2-5; the match to TRBD1 covers 9 bases. The J segment lost 1 base and the V segment lost 0 bases, leaving 1 base of the junction unmatched. CDR3 length equals 15 residues. CDR1 and CDR2 from the germline V gene are SGHRS and YFSETQ. The CDR3 loop is CASSLAGQGQETQYF. In nucleotides, the CDR3 is TGCGCCAGCAGCTTGGCGGGACAGGGCCAAGAGACCCAGTACTTC.

V is TRBV28 and J is TRBJ1-2, with a possible D match to TRBD1 (5 bases). This CDR3 is built from 13 residues. Germline V gives CDR1 MDHEN, CDR2 SYDVKM. V lost 7 bases, J lost 8 bases, and 17 bases lay in between. The CDR3 reads CASITPGLGGYTF. Written as DNA, the CDR3 is TGTGCCAGCATTACTCCGGGACTGGGAGGCTACACCTTC.

This chain links TRBV30 with TRBJ2-7, with D possibly matching TRBD1 (5 bases). The CDR3 length is 11 residues. Trimming pared 1 base from V and 9 bases from J, leaving 10 bases between. Germline V gene lookup returns CDR1 GTSNPN and CDR2 SVGIG (reference sequence). CDR3 sequence: CAWSAQGGQYF. CDR3 bases: TGTGCCTGGAGTGCCCAGGGTGGGCAGTACTTC.

By share, this clone ranks as medium-sized. The chain links TRBV30 to TRBJ1-1; D gene ambiguous. The CDR3 totals 13 residues. Germline V gene data show CDR1 as GTSNPN and CDR2 as SVGIG (reference sequence). Between the trimmed V and J ends, which lost 2 bases and 4 bases, there was a span of 11 bases. Here the CDR3 DNA reads TGTGCCTGGAGTTTTAAAGGAGGCACTGAAGCTTTCTTT. Encoded protein: CAWSFKGGTEAFF. Full variable domain (missing parts from reference TRBV30 and TRBJ1-1): SQTIHQWPATLVQPVGSPLSLECTVEGTSNPNLYWYRQAAGRGLQLLFYSVGIGQISSEVPQNLSASRPQDRQFILSSKKLLLSDSGFYLCAWSFKGGTEAFFGQGTRLTVV.

This clone was observed once. The rearrangement joins TRBV28 to TRBJ1-2; TRBD1 might be the D (5 bases). There are 14 residues in the CDR3. V was clipped by 9 bases and J by 3 bases, with 17 bases between them. Germline V CDR1 and CDR2: MDHEN, SYDVKM. This CDR3 reads CASLPQGGHYGYTF. CDR3 nucleotides: TGTGCCAGTCTCCCCCAGGGAGGGCACTATGGCTACACCTTC.

Ten or more counts support this clone. The V and J genes are TRBV28 and TRBJ2-2; 13 bases are a match to TRBD2. Germline V gene data show CDR1 as MDHEN and CDR2 as SYDVKM. V shed 3 bases and J 6 bases; nucleotides not matched to a gene: 7. The CDR3 sequence is 17 residues long. As DNA, the CDR3 is TGTGCCAGCAGTTTTTGGAGACTAGCGGGAGGTCCCGGGGAGCTGTTTTTT. The encoded protein is CASSFWRLAGGPGELFF.

V usage is TRBV5-1 and J usage is TRBJ1-2; D remains ambiguous. Germline CDR1 is SGHRS and CDR2 is YFSETQ. The ends were cut back, 1 base at V and 6 bases at J, with 13 bases in the middle. The CDR3 is 14 residues long. CDR3 residues: CASSLLRARDGYTF. The CDR3 DNA follows: TGCGCCAGCAGCTTGCTCCGGGCGCGGGATGGCTACACCTTC.

The rearrangement uses TRBV7-2 and TRBJ2-7; D remains unclear. This CDR3 region has 12 residues. V lost 3 bases and J lost 2, with 5 bases in between. The germline V gene has CDR1 SGHTA and CDR2 FQGNSA. In nucleotides, the CDR3 is TGTGCCAGCAGCTTTCCCGCCTACGAGCAGTACTTC. It is translated as CASSFPAYEQYF.

V is TRBV4-3 and J is TRBJ1-2; D is uncertain. The CDR3 consists of 13 residues. Trimming shortened V by 1 base and J by 6 bases, and 9 bases separated the two germline ends. The germline V gene has CDR1 LGHNA and CDR2 YSLEER. CDR3 coding DNA: TGCGCCAGCAGCCAAGGGACGGGAAATGGCTACACCTTC. Residues: CASSQGTGNGYTF.

This clone was counted a single time. This chain connects TRBV7-2 to TRBJ1-3; D remains ambiguous. V was clipped by 2 bases and J by 0 bases, with 11 bases between them. CDR1 and CDR2 (germline): SGHTA, FQGNSA. CDR3 size: 16 residues. In DNA, the CDR3 is TGTGCCAGCAGCTTACCCCTCGGGTCCTCTGGAAACACCATATATTTT. Its translation is CASSLPLGSSGNTIYF.

V gene TRBV7-9 combines with J gene TRBJ1-1; TRBD1 might be the D (6 bases). Germline V CDR1 and CDR2: SEHNR, FQNEAQ (reference sequence). This CDR3 has 16 amino acids. The V gene lost 4 bases and the J gene lost 6 bases, with 21 bases spanning the gap. CDR3 region: CASSSPLTGPLSEAFF. CDR3 sequence (DNA): TGTGCCAGCAGCTCCCCCCTGACAGGCCCCCTGTCTGAAGCTTTCTTT.

V and J are TRBV19 and TRBJ2-1, with 9 bases identical to TRBD2. CDR1 is LNHDA and CDR2 is SQIVND in the germline V gene (reference sequence). V was pared by 6 bases and J by 4 bases, with 19 bases of the junction left unmatched. CDR3 length: 19 residues. The CDR3 bases are TGTGCCAGTAGCCCGGGCGGGACCTATAGCGGGGGACTTTACAATGAGCAGTTCTTC. It specifies CASSPGGTYSGGLYNEQFF.

The chain has TRBV24-1 and TRBJ2-3; D possibly corresponds to TRBD2 (5 bases). Germline V gene data show CDR1 as KGHDR and CDR2 as SFDVKD. Trimming stripped 1 base from V and 1 base from J, with 11 bases between. CDR3 length equals 16 residues. CDR3 DNA: TGTGCCACCAGTGATTTCGGGGTTTTGGGCACAGATACGCAGTATTTT. This codes for CATSDFGVLGTDTQYF.

In this sample, this clone turned up a few times. Here the CDR3 reads CASSDGRGGDQPQHF. The DNA for the CDR3 is TGTGCCAGCAGTGACGGAAGGGGTGGCGATCAGCCCCAGCATTTT. This chain uses TRBV2 with TRBJ1-5; D is perhaps TRBD1 (5 bases). CDR1 SNHLY and CDR2 FYNNEI come from the germline V gene. The CDR3 has 15 residues. Trimming removed 3 bases from V and 5 bases from J, with 14 bases in between.